This TCR beta chain originates from a study of blood T cell repertoires in COVID-19. Participant ages covered about 18 to 100 years across some 25 US areas. Using immunoSEQ multiplex PCR, the repertoire was profiled, and TCRdb retains in-frame clones only, with some absent. Among 300,000 or so clones listed, about 88% were seen once. The CDR3 runs to 15 residues. The V gene's germline CDR1 is MNHEY and CDR2 SMNVEV (reference sequence). Trimming stripped 6 bases from V and 2 bases from J, with 14 bases between. The sample taken for sequencing was PBMCs or T cells enriched from blood (not recorded which). The rearrangement uses TRBV27 and TRBJ1-5; TRBD1 is a possible D gene (5 bases). The receptor was isolated from a woman between 25 and 40 years old who had recovered from COVID-19. The CDR3: CASRDSTRGNQPQHF. As DNA, the CDR3 is TGTGCCAGCAGAGACAGCACCCGGGGCAATCAGCCCCAGCATTTT.